The T cell receptor beta chain described here comes from a study of cytomegalovirus exposure and HLA in healthy donors. Study at large: The approximately 120 validation repertoires were reported in a later analysis to have been generated on the same platform as the roughly 680 first-cohort repertoires.

The J segment lost 9 bases and the V segment lost 0 bases, leaving 10 bases of the junction unmatched. The CDR3 totals 17 residues. Per germline, CDR1 SGHRS and CDR2 YFSETQ. Clones were sequenced by immunoSEQ multiplex PCR, and TCRdb holds only the in-frame ones, with some missing. The sample shows about 150,000 clones, about 88% of them seen only once. The rearrangement links TRBV5-1 to TRBJ2-4, with 12 bases matching TRBD2. This receptor was identified in a man between 18 and 29 years old in good health and CMV-seropositive. Sequenced input: PBMCs. CDR3 loop: CASSLALAGGPPSIQYF. CDR3 nucleotides: TGCGCCAGCAGCTTGGCCCTAGCGGGGGGGCCACCTAGCATTCAGTACTTC.